This TCR beta chain emerged from a study of response to subunit inactivated influenza vaccine. MiXCR was run by TCRdb on the RT-PCR reads, yielding one entry per CDR3 protein. Of fewer than 700,000 distinct CDR3 sequences listed, roughly 13% are singletons. Study-wide results and limits: Authors suggested few new T cells are recruited by each seasonal influenza vaccination.

Turning to this clonotype: Its antigen is unidentified.

The CDR3 covers 16 residues. V was pared by 1 base and J by 1 base, with 11 bases between. Germline CDR1 is SGHAT and CDR2 is FQDESV (reference sequence). The chain carries TRBV11-1 and TRBJ2-1; D is unclear. The material was PBMCs from blood, obtained roughly 47 days after vaccination. The receptor was derived from a man aged 50 or older who received an inactivated influenza vaccine. DNA of the CDR3: TGTGCCAGCAGCTTAGTTTTCAGCAGTTCCTACAATGAGCAGTTCTTC. Amino acid sequence: CASSLVFSSSYNEQFF.